What follows are 13 T cell receptor beta chains derived from one specimen sequenced in a study of blood T cell repertoires in COVID-19. Sequencing used immunoSEQ multiplex PCR; TCRdb keeps in-frame clones, though not all of them. The top ten clones hold 27% of a sample with 200,000 to 300,000 clones, approximately 88% of them seen once. Sequencing input: peripheral blood. The source is a man in his forties with acute or convalescent COVID-19.

This chain uses TRBV6-5 with TRBJ1-6; D not resolved. The CDR3 covers 15 residues. Trimming shortened V by 7 bases and J by 7 bases, and 17 bases separated the two germline ends. Germline lookup yields CDR1 MNHEY and CDR2 SVGAGI. CDR3 residues: CASTRSTFSNSPLHF. DNA of the CDR3: TGTGCCAGCACCCGCTCTACGTTTTCGAATTCACCCCTCCACTTT.

This rearrangement joins TRBV6-5 to TRBJ2-2; 7 nucleotides align to TRBD2. Germline lookup yields CDR1 MNHEY and CDR2 SVGAGI. With 5 bases clipped from V and 7 bases from J, the junction kept 10 bases outside the gene matches. This CDR3 comprises 15 residues. The CDR3 DNA sequence: TGTGCCAGCAGTCCCCGGGGGGTAGTGAACGGGGAGCTGTTTTTT. Translation gives CASSPRGVVNGELFF.

The rearrangement uses TRBV19 and TRBJ2-2, with 11 bases identical to TRBD2. Germline V lookup: CDR1 LNHDA, CDR2 SQIVND (reference sequence). Unmatched junction bases numbered 8, after V lost 6 bases and J lost 5 bases. This CDR3 comprises 16 residues. The CDR3 nucleotides are TGTGCCAGTAGGCCGAGGGGGACTAGCGGTACCGGGGAGCTGTTTTTT. It yields the protein CASRPRGTSGTGELFF.

V is TRBV5-1 and J is TRBJ2-1; TRBD2 is a possible D gene (6 bases). This CDR3 has 14 residues. CDR1 is SGHRS, CDR2 YFSETQ, per germline. V was clipped by 4 bases and J by 7 bases, with 15 bases between them. In DNA form, the CDR3 reads TGCGCCAGCAGCCCCGAAATAGGAGGGAATGAGCAGTTCTTC. Translated: CASSPEIGGNEQFF.

This chain links TRBV3-1 (or the pseudogene TRBV3-2) with TRBJ1-1; D is possibly TRBD1 (5 bases). CDR1 and CDR2 from the germline V gene are LGHDT and YNNKEL (reference sequence). The CDR3 spans 13 residues. The ends were cut back, 5 bases at V and 4 bases at J, with 11 bases in the middle. The CDR3 DNA sequence: TGTGCCAGCAGCTCGGGACTTGGCACTGAAGCTTTCTTT. Translation gives CASSSGLGTEAFF.

This clone was recorded once. The V gene is TRBV28, the J gene TRBJ1-5, with 10 bases that match TRBD1. The CDR3 loop spans 16 amino acids. Germline assignment: CDR1 MDHEN and CDR2 SYDVKM. The ends lost 11 bases at V and 4 bases at J; junction bases unmatched: 14. Written as DNA, the CDR3 is TGTGCCTCGAAGTCGGGGACAGGGGACTATAATCAGCCCCAGCATTTT. Protein: CASKSGTGDYNQPQHF.

This chain uses TRBV11-2 with TRBJ1-4; 9 positions match TRBD1. Germline CDR1 and CDR2: SGHAT and FQNNGV. CDR3 length: 16 amino acids. With V trimmed by 0 bases and J by 7 bases, 6 bases remained unmatched. The chain's CDR3 is CASSLETGQGREKLFF. The CDR3 DNA reads TGTGCCAGCAGCTTAGAGACCGGACAGGGGCGTGAAAAACTGTTTTTT.

The chain is built from TRBV3-1 (or the pseudogene TRBV3-2) and TRBJ2-5; tentative D call: TRBD2 (5 bases). Germline CDR1 and CDR2: LGHDT and YNNKEL (reference sequence). V was pared by 5 bases and J by 5 bases, with 9 bases between. The CDR3 has 12 amino acids. The CDR3 DNA sequence: TGTGCCAGCAGCTACGGCGGGGAGACCCAGTACTTC. This sequence encodes CASSYGGETQYF.

J is TRBJ2-3 and V is TRBV6-2 or TRBV6-3; 8 bases map to TRBD2. The V segment lost 0 bases and the J segment 3 bases; nucleotides outside the gene matches: 5. This CDR3 contains 16 residues. Germline V gene sequence: CDR1 MNHEY, CDR2 SVGEGT. Written as DNA, the CDR3 is TGTGCCAGCAGTTACTCTAGCGGGATCGGAACAGATACGCAGTATTTT. Translating it yields CASSYSSGIGTDTQYF.

On this clone: This sample also contains other DNA sequences that code for the same CDR3. The rearrangement uses TRBV29-1 and TRBJ1-5; D might be TRBD1 (5 bases). CDR1 is SQVTM, CDR2 ANQGSEA, per germline. V was pared by 6 bases and J by 7 bases, with 13 bases between. The CDR3 covers 12 residues. CDR3 sequence (DNA): TGCAGCGTGCAGGGTTTGAACCAGCCCCAGCATTTT. The encoded protein is CSVQGLNQPQHF.

Details on this clone: The same CDR3 can be traced to other DNA sequences in this sample. The rearrangement joins TRBV6-5 to TRBJ2-7; TRBD2 matches at 9 bases. Per the germline V gene, CDR1 is MNHEY and CDR2 is SVGAGI. CDR3 size: 15 residues. J gave up 4 bases and V 2 bases, and 6 bases lay outside the gene matches. The CDR3 loop reads CASSYGAGGPYEQYF. DNA for the CDR3: TGTGCCAGCAGTTACGGGGCGGGAGGGCCTTACGAGCAGTACTTC.

The chain couples TRBV18 to TRBJ2-7; D unresolved. V lost 3 bases and J lost 5, with 14 bases in between. Germline CDR1 reads KGHSH; CDR2 reads LQKENI. The CDR3 is 14 residues long. For the CDR3, the DNA is TGTGCCAGCTCACCCGATTATGCCTCGGACGAGCAGTACTTC. It codes for CASSPDYASDEQYF.

V gene TRBV2 combines with J gene TRBJ2-3, with 9 bases identical to TRBD2. J was trimmed by 4 bases and V by 6 bases; bases with no gene match: 8. Germline assignment: CDR1 SNHLY and CDR2 FYNNEI. The CDR3 runs to 15 residues. The CDR3 coding sequence is TGTGCCAGCAGATGGCTAGCGGGAATTTCAGATACGCAGTATTTT. Residues: CASRWLAGISDTQYF.